A few counts support the clone carrying this TCR beta chain. Its antigen is unknown. This specimen comes from a study of blood T cells in healthy people across ages. Study background: Per every two T cells, about one barcoded beta molecule was captured by template switching.

Primers used in a second PCR of about 7 to 12 cycles were a sample-barcoded 5' primer and a J-beta primer mix. Each cDNA molecule, via a template-switch adaptor with 12 random nucleotides, was tagged. MiXCR was run by TCRdb on the 5' RACE reads, yielding one entry per CDR3 protein. The table records around 1,100,000 distinct CDR3 sequences, about two fifths of them present only once. Whole-study findings and limits: Greater diversity and more naive CD4+ cells were seen in long-lived donors than in aged donors.

Isolated PBMCs totaled at least 6.5 million in each sample. Sequenced: blood. This clonotype originated in a man aged 18 to 30 in good health.

In nucleotides, the CDR3 is TGTGCCATCAGTGAGTCGATGGAAAAGGGCTCCTACAATGAGCAGTACTTC. It yields the protein CAISESMEKGSYNEQYF. V gene TRBV10-3 combines with J gene TRBJ2-1; no clear D gene. The J call is uncertain, as TRBJ2-7 better fits the DNA end. In germline, CDR1 is ENHRY, CDR2 SYGVKD. The CDR3 covers 17 residues.